These 22 T cell receptor beta chains originate from one sample sequenced in a study of shared clonotypes between healthy human individuals. The method was immunoSEQ multiplex PCR; TCRdb's version includes in-frame clones alone and lacks a portion of them. The table has around 2,000,000 clones, 85% to 95% seen once; the top ten hold around 1.7%. In the naive CD8 group, cells lacked CD45RO and were positively selected for CCR7, so terminally differentiated effector memory CD45RA+ cells were left out. The sequenced sample was naive CD8+ T cells from PBMCs. All receptors come from a man aged 18 to 29 in good health. Some clones in this sample may be carry-over from other donors' samples.

CDR3 amino acids: CASSQELPGQREQYF. The CDR3 DNA follows: TGTGCCAGCAGCCAAGAGCTCCCGGGTCAACGCGAGCAGTACTTC. This chain joins TRBV14 and TRBJ2-7; no firm D call. The CDR3 consists of 15 residues. The V gene lost 0 bases and the J gene lost 6 bases, with 15 bases spanning the gap. Germline CDR1 reads SGHDN; CDR2 reads FVKESK.

This clone was observed a single time. The J gene is TRBJ2-1, the V gene TRBV28; TRBD2 aligns across 8 bases. J lost 8 bases, V lost 4 bases, and 7 bases had no gene match. Germline V gene data show CDR1 as MDHEN and CDR2 as SYDVKM. The CDR3 is 14 residues long. DNA of the CDR3: TGTGCCAGCAGTTCGAGCGGGAGCGGTGATGAGCAGTTCTTC. This translates into CASSSSGSGDEQFF.

In DNA form, the CDR3 reads TGTGCCAGCAGTGTCCGGACCGGGACTAGCGGGTATAACACCGGGGAGCTGTTTTTT. It yields the protein CASSVRTGTSGYNTGELFF. The chain combines TRBV27 with TRBJ2-2, with 12 bases that match TRBD2. V lost 5 bases, J lost 2 bases, and 12 bases stayed unmatched. The germline V gene has CDR1 MNHEY and CDR2 SMNVEV (reference sequence). CDR3 size: 19 residues.

DNA for the CDR3: TGTGCCAGCAGACCCCGGACAGGGACGGCCGGGGAGCTGTTTTTT. It is translated as CASRPRTGTAGELFF. This chain links TRBV7-2 with TRBJ2-2, with 8 bases aligning to TRBD1. V trimming: 6 bases; J trimming: 6 bases; junction bases outside the gene matches: 9. Germline assignment: CDR1 SGHTA and CDR2 FQGNSA. This CDR3 region has 15 residues.

This chain uses TRBV27 with TRBJ2-1, with 7 bases matching TRBD2. The CDR3 runs to 16 residues. V shed 0 bases and J 5 bases; nucleotides not matched to a gene: 7. Germline V gives CDR1 MNHEY, CDR2 SMNVEV (reference sequence). CDR3 DNA: TGTGCCAGCAGTTTATCGGCGGGAGCGGCTGACAATGAGCAGTTCTTC. This gives the protein CASSLSAGAADNEQFF.

J is TRBJ2-1 and V is TRBV18; D gene unclear. Per the germline V gene, CDR1 is KGHSH and CDR2 is LQKENI. This CDR3 contains 14 residues. The V end lost 3 bases, the J end lost 0 bases, and 6 bases lay between the germline ends. DNA of the CDR3: TGTGCCAGCTCACCCCCGAGCTCCTACAATGAGCAGTTCTTC. Protein product: CASSPPSSYNEQFF.

V and J are TRBV7-9 and TRBJ2-5, with 9 positions matching TRBD1. Looked up from germline, CDR1 is SEHNR and CDR2 is FQNEAQ (reference sequence). The CDR3 has 14 residues. Trimming removed 4 bases from V and 5 bases from J; junction bases left unmatched: 5. CDR3 residues: CASSSEGTGETQYF. The CDR3 DNA sequence: TGTGCCAGCAGCTCAGAGGGGACAGGGGAGACCCAGTACTTC.

The rearrangement uses TRBV9 and TRBJ2-5; the match to TRBD1 covers 9 bases. The CDR3 runs to 17 residues. J lost 3 bases, V lost 5 bases, and 14 bases had no gene match. CDR1 is SGDLS, CDR2 YYNGEE, per germline. The CDR3 sequence is CASRAGQGREVEETQYF. As DNA, the CDR3 is TGTGCCAGCAGAGCAGGACAGGGGCGGGAAGTAGAAGAGACCCAGTACTTC.

The chain employs TRBV7-9 and TRBJ2-4; D remains ambiguous. Per germline, CDR1 SEHNR and CDR2 FQNEAQ (reference sequence). This CDR3 region has 15 residues. V was clipped by 5 bases and J by 0 bases, with 11 bases between them. The CDR3 sequence is CASSPQTVAKNIQYF. CDR3 coding DNA: TGTGCCAGCAGCCCTCAGACGGTAGCCAAAAACATTCAGTACTTC.

This rearrangement joins TRBV7-9 to TRBJ2-5; TRBD1 might be the D (5 bases). This CDR3 region has 16 residues. The ends were cut back, 3 bases at V and 5 bases at J, with 19 bases in the middle. Germline V lookup: CDR1 SEHNR, CDR2 FQNEAQ (reference sequence). The CDR3 DNA follows: TGTGCCAGCAGCTTGGGGAACAGGATAGTAGGGGAGACCCAGTACTTC. It codes for CASSLGNRIVGETQYF.

J is TRBJ1-1 and V is TRBV28; D unresolved. Per germline, CDR1 MDHEN and CDR2 SYDVKM. The CDR3 contains 14 residues. V lost 1 base and J lost 3, with 9 bases in between. The DNA of the CDR3 is TGTGCCAGCAGTTTATATAACAGCTACACTGAAGCTTTCTTT. Its protein product is CASSLYNSYTEAFF.

This chain joins TRBV9 and TRBJ2-7; D unresolved. CDR3 length: 13 residues. V was clipped by 0 bases and J by 3 bases, with 7 bases between them. The germline V gene has CDR1 SGDLS and CDR2 YYNGEE. As DNA, the CDR3 is TGTGCCAGCAGCGTAGGATCCTTCTACGAGCAGTACTTC. Encoded protein: CASSVGSFYEQYF.

The chain links TRBV5-1 to TRBJ1-1; 7 nucleotides line up with TRBD1. The CDR3 consists of 16 residues. J was trimmed by 1 base and V by 4 bases; bases with no gene match: 10. Germline V gene sequence: CDR1 SGHRS, CDR2 YFSETQ. CDR3 protein: CASSERPTGTNTEAFF. The CDR3 DNA reads as TGCGCCAGCAGCGAGCGGCCGACAGGGACGAACACTGAAGCTTTCTTT.

The rearrangement links TRBV2 to TRBJ1-1; unclear D gene. V lost 7 bases to trimming and J lost 4 bases, with 19 bases between them. Germline-derived CDR1 and CDR2 are SNHLY and FYNNEI. The CDR3 extends over 15 amino acids. CDR3 nucleotides: TGTGCCAGCACTCCCCAGGTGGGGTCCCGCACTGAAGCTTTCTTT. This translates into CASTPQVGSRTEAFF.

V gene TRBV27 combines with J gene TRBJ2-3; 8 nucleotides align to TRBD2. This CDR3 contains 15 residues. The V segment lost 6 bases and the J segment 3 bases; nucleotides outside the gene matches: 8. Germline V gene data show CDR1 as MNHEY and CDR2 as SMNVEV (reference sequence). DNA for the CDR3: TGTGCCAGCAGGACCAGCGGGAGTTTTACAGATACGCAGTATTTT. Translating it yields CASRTSGSFTDTQYF.

The chain links TRBV11-2 to TRBJ1-1; D is undetermined. The ends were cut back, 5 bases at V and 7 bases at J, with 20 bases in the middle. This CDR3 is 15 amino acids long. CDR1 SGHAT and CDR2 FQNNGV come from the germline V gene. The DNA of the CDR3 is TGTGCCAGCAGCGACCCCGCAGGCCCCAGCTTTGAAGCTTTCTTT. It encodes CASSDPAGPSFEAFF.

This clone appeared a single time. The rearrangement joins TRBV7-9 to TRBJ1-4; a possible D gene is TRBD1 (6 bases). CDR1 and CDR2 from the germline V gene are SEHNR and FQNEAQ (reference sequence). Trimming took off 2 bases at V and 8 bases at J, with 12 bases between the two ends. The CDR3 has 14 amino acids. Here the CDR3 reads CASSLRGAWEKLFF. The CDR3 region has the DNA TGTGCCAGCAGCTTACGGGGGGCTTGGGAAAAACTGTTTTTT.

This rearrangement joins TRBV29-1 to TRBJ1-2, with 7 bases fitting TRBD1. The CDR3 contains 14 residues. CDR1 and CDR2 from the germline V gene are SQVTM and ANQGSEA. V dropped 6 bases and J dropped 2; count of bases not matched to a gene: 9. The CDR3 nucleotides read TGCAGCGTCGGGGGGGGACAGAGCAACTATGGCTACACCTTC. The encoded protein is CSVGGGQSNYGYTF.

This chain links TRBV9 with TRBJ1-2; 9 positions match TRBD1. The CDR3 is 14 residues long. V lost 2 bases to trimming and J lost 8 bases; unmatched junction nucleotides: 7. Germline CDR1 reads SGDLS; CDR2 reads YYNGEE. This chain's CDR3 is CASSVGQGSFGYTF. The CDR3 nucleotides read TGTGCCAGCAGCGTGGGACAGGGTTCGTTCGGCTACACCTTC.

The chain links TRBV10-3 to TRBJ1-2, with unresolved D. The CDR3 extends over 14 amino acids. Per the germline V gene, CDR1 is ENHRY and CDR2 is SYGVKD. The V end was cut by 5 bases, the J end by 6 bases, with 16 bases between. This chain's CDR3 is CAISTDGRIDGYTF. The CDR3 region has the DNA TGTGCCATCAGTACGGACGGCCGAATCGATGGCTACACCTTC.

This chain links TRBV4-3 with TRBJ1-1; 7 bases fit TRBD1. CDR1 is LGHNA and CDR2 is YSLEER in the germline V gene. V shed 0 bases, J shed 3 bases, and the junction held 7 bases outside the gene matches. CDR3 length: 16 residues. The CDR3 protein is CASSQDGEGADTEAFF. Here the CDR3 DNA reads TGCGCCAGCAGCCAAGACGGGGAGGGGGCGGACACTGAAGCTTTCTTT.

The chain carries TRBV19 and TRBJ1-1; D remains unclear. The V gene lost 6 bases and the J gene lost 2 bases, with 16 bases spanning the gap. Germline lookup yields CDR1 LNHDA and CDR2 SQIVND (reference sequence). This CDR3 has 15 residues. In nucleotides, the CDR3 is TGTGCCAGTAGGGATTTCAGGACGGGAAACACTGAAGCTTTCTTT. Translating it yields CASRDFRTGNTEAFF.